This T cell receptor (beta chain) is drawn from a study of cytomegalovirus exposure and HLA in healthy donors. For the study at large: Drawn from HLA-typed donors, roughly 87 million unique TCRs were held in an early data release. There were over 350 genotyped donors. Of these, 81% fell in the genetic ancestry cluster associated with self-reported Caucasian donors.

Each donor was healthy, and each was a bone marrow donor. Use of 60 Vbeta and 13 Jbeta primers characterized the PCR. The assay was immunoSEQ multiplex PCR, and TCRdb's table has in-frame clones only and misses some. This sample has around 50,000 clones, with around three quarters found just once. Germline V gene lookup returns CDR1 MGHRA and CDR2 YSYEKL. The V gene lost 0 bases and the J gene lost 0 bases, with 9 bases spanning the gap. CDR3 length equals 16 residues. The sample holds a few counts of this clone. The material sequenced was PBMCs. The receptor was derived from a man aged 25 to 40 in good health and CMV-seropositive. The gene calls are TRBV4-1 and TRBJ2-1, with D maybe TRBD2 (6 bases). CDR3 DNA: TGCGCCAGCAGCCAAGATGCCGGGAGCTCCTACAATGAGCAGTTCTTC. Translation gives CASSQDAGSSYNEQFF.